The next 10 T cell receptor beta chains were all read from a single sample in a study of cytomegalovirus exposure and HLA in healthy donors (dated by TCRdb to about 2017). Libraries were prepared through the immunoSEQ multiplex PCR assay. Drawn from immuneACCESS, this table holds only the in-frame rearrangements with V and J called that TCRdb kept. Clones are partly lost; checked studies trace under half to an unresolved V gene and leave the rest unexplained. This sample lists 100,000 to 150,000 clones; 89% were detected once. Together, the top ten hold 1% to 1.5% of the sample. The sequenced sample consisted of PBMCs. All receptors derive from a woman younger than 30 in good health and CMV-seronegative.

This clone was observed a single time. V usage is TRBV5-1 and J usage is TRBJ2-1; D gene unclear. Germline loops: CDR1 SGHRS, CDR2 YFSETQ. Trimming pared 0 bases from V and 1 base from J, leaving 5 bases between. This CDR3 is built from 14 residues. The CDR3 sequence is CASSLDSSYNEQFF. DNA of the CDR3: TGCGCCAGCAGCTTGGACAGTTCCTACAATGAGCAGTTCTTC.

The chain links TRBV15 to TRBJ2-5; 10 nucleotides agree with TRBD2. Germline values: CDR1 LNHNV, CDR2 YYDKDF (reference sequence). Trimming at V came to 0 bases and at J to 6 bases, leaving 4 bases not matched to a gene. This CDR3 is 15 amino acids long. In DNA, the CDR3 is TGTGCCACCAGCAGAGATTCTAGCGGGGGTAAGACCCAGTACTTC. Translation: CATSRDSSGGKTQYF. The full variable domain, completed using reference TRBV15 and TRBJ2-5, is DAMVIQNPRYQVTQFGKPVTLSCSQTLNHNVMYWYQQKSSQAPKLLFHYYDKDFNNEADTPDNFQSRRPNTSFCFLDIRSPGLGDTAMYLCATSRDSSGGKTQYFGPGTRLLVL.

The gene calls are TRBV6-5 and TRBJ2-7, with D possibly matching TRBD1 (5 bases). The CDR3 is 14 residues long. In germline, CDR1 is MNHEY, CDR2 SVGAGI. The V end was cut by 2 bases, the J end by 5 bases, with 13 bases between. The CDR3 region has the DNA TGTGCCAGCAGTTACGACTCCAGGGCGGACGAGCAGTACTTC. It encodes CASSYDSRADEQYF.

The chain links TRBV6-5 to TRBJ1-4; 7 bases line up with TRBD1. The CDR3 spans 14 residues. The trim removed 5 bases at V and 6 bases at J, leaving 6 bases unmatched. Germline CDR1 MNHEY, CDR2 SVGAGI. CDR3 DNA: TGTGCCAGCAGTAGACAGGGTTGGGATGAAAAACTGTTTTTT. Translating gives CASSRQGWDEKLFF.

About this clone itself: This sample also contains other DNA sequences that code for the same CDR3. This chain joins TRBV29-1 and TRBJ1-5; possible D gene TRBD1, 6 bases. Germline CDR1 is SQVTM and CDR2 is ANQGSEA. V lost 4 bases to trimming and J lost 0 bases, with 10 bases between them. CDR3 length: 14 residues. In DNA form, the CDR3 reads TGCAGCGTTGGGGGGCCAAATAGCAATCAGCCCCAGCATTTT. This encodes CSVGGPNSNQPQHF.

The chain has TRBV11-1 and TRBJ2-3, with D maybe TRBD2 (7 bases). Germline CDR1 and CDR2: SGHAT and FQDESV (reference sequence). V lost 0 bases and J lost 2, with 9 bases in between. The CDR3 extends over 15 amino acids. This CDR3 is CASSLAGGPTDTQYF. The CDR3 DNA follows: TGTGCCAGCAGCTTAGCGGGGGGGCCCACAGATACGCAGTATTTT.

The gene calls are TRBV12-5 and TRBJ1-5, with 8 bases that match TRBD1. The CDR3 has 16 residues. The germline V gene encodes CDR1 LGHNT and CDR2 FRNRAP. V lost 6 bases and J lost 6; bases outside the gene matches: 13. The chain's CDR3 is CASGPDLQGAGQPQHF. The CDR3 coding sequence is TGTGCTAGTGGACCCGACCTCCAGGGGGCGGGTCAGCCCCAGCATTTT. Variable domain in full (rest from reference TRBV12-5 and TRBJ1-5): DARVTQTPRHKVTEMGQEVTMRCQPILGHNTVFWYRQTMMQGLELLAYFRNRAPLDDSGMPKDRFSAEMPDATLATLKIQPSEPRDSAVYFCASGPDLQGAGQPQHFGDGTRLSIL.

The chain links TRBV5-1 to TRBJ2-7; 7 bases are a match to TRBD1. The CDR3 consists of 16 residues. Germline V lookup: CDR1 SGHRS, CDR2 YFSETQ. With 0 bases clipped from V and 2 bases from J, the junction kept 8 bases outside the gene matches. The CDR3 DNA follows: TGCGCCAGCAGCTTGGAAGGGGGCAGTAGGGCCTACGAGCAGTACTTC. Translation: CASSLEGGSRAYEQYF.

This chain connects TRBV5-1 to TRBJ2-4; D unclear. CDR1 is SGHRS and CDR2 is YFSETQ in the germline V gene. V was clipped by 2 bases and J by 0 bases, with 6 bases between them. CDR3 length equals 14 residues. In nucleotides, the CDR3 is TGCGCCAGCAGCTTATCCTTAGCCAAAAACATTCAGTACTTC. As protein: CASSLSLAKNIQYF.

This clone has only one observation. The chain is built from TRBV5-1 and TRBJ1-2; TRBD1 is a possible D gene (5 bases). The CDR3 is made up of 19 amino acids. CDR1 and CDR2 from the germline V gene are SGHRS and YFSETQ. V dropped 1 base and J dropped 0 bases, with 22 bases sitting between them. The CDR3 region is CASSLSLGDLGRTNYGYTF. CDR3 DNA: TGCGCCAGCAGCTTGTCCCTAGGGGACTTGGGACGCACTAACTATGGCTACACCTTC. Full variable domain (remainder filled in from reference TRBV5-1 and TRBJ1-2): KAGVTQTPRYLIKTRGQQVTLSCSPISGHRSVSWYQQTPGQGLQFLFEYFSETQRNKGNFPGRFSGRQFSNSRSEMNVSTLELGDSALYLCASSLSLGDLGRTNYGYTFGSGTRLTVV.